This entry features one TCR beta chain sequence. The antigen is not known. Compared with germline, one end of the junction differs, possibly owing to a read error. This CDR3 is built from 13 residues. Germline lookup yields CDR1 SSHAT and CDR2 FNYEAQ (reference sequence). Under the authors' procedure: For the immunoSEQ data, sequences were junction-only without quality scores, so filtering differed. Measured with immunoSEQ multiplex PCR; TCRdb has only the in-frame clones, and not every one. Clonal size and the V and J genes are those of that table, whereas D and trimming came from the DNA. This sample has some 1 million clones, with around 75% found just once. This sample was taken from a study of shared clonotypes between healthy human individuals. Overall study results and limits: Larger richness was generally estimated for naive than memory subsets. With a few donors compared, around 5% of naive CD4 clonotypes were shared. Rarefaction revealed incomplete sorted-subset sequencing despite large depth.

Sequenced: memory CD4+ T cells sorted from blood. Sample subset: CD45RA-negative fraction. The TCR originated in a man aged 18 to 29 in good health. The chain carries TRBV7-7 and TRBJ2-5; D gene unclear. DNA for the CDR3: TGTGCTAGCAGCTTCGGAGCCAAAGAGACCCAGTACTTC. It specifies CASSFGAKETQYF.